This T cell receptor (beta chain) comes out of a study of T cell clonotyping in hematopoietic cell transplantation. Study-wide context: Recipient samples before transplant were obtained post-cytoreduction.

Measured with immunoSEQ multiplex PCR; TCRdb has only the in-frame clones, and not every one. The sample comprises about 38,000 clones, 95% of which are singletons, and about 1.5% rests with the top ten. The sample's time point: recipient sample about 28 days before transplant, after cytoreduction. This clone showed up just once. The CDR3 length is 14 residues. Deletions cut 6 bases from V and 6 bases from J, with 17 bases between. Germline V gene data show CDR1 as MNHEY and CDR2 as SVGAGI. The receptor was derived from a man aged 35 to 55 with chronic myeloid leukemia. Some clones in this sample may be carry-over from other donors' samples. Sample: peripheral blood mononuclear cells, taken before stem cell transplant. The chain combines TRBV6-5 with TRBJ1-2, with D possibly being TRBD1 (5 bases). The CDR3 region has the DNA TGTGCCAGCAGGGGCGGTCAGGGCCTAAATGGCTACACCTTC. Translated: CASRGGQGLNGYTF.